One and the same sample provided the 10 T cell receptor beta chains below, sequenced in a study of shared clonotypes between healthy human individuals. The table came from immunoSEQ multiplex PCR; TCRdb's copy has only in-frame clones and leaves some out. Among roughly 2 million clones listed, approximately 94% were seen once. The material sequenced was naive CD4+ T cells sorted from blood. Specified subset: CD45RA+ positively selected. The receptors here all came from a man between 18 and 35 years old in good health.

Comments on this clone: At one end the junction does not follow the germline gene, possibly because of a read error. Other DNA sequences in this specimen translate into the identical CDR3. The rearrangement links TRBV7-7 to TRBJ2-1; 8 nucleotides agree with TRBD1. This CDR3 spans 15 amino acids. CDR1 SSHAT and CDR2 FNYEAQ come from the germline V gene (reference sequence). This CDR3 is CASSLGQGAYNEQFF. DNA of the CDR3: TGTGCTAGCAGCTTAGGGCAGGGGGCGTACAATGAGCAGTTCTTC. Drawing the rest from reference TRBV7-7 and TRBJ2-1, the complete variable domain is GAGVSQSPRYKVTKRGQDVTLRCDPISSHATLYWYQQALGQGPEFLTYFNYEAQPDKSGLPSDRFSAERPEGSISTLTIQRTEQRDSAMYRCASSLGQGAYNEQFFGPGTRLTVL.

CDR3 sequence: CASSEDALGPSEQYF. CDR3 nucleotide sequence: TGTGCCAGCAGTGAAGATGCTTTGGGGCCCTCCGAGCAGTACTTC. V and J are TRBV2 and TRBJ2-7; TRBD1 might be the D (5 bases). Germline V CDR1 and CDR2: SNHLY, FYNNEI. The CDR3 contains 15 residues. The V end was cut by 1 base, the J end by 6 bases, with 16 bases between.

The chain links TRBV5-1 to TRBJ1-4; possibly TRBD1 for D (5 bases). Germline CDR1 is SGHRS and CDR2 is YFSETQ. The CDR3 sequence is 15 residues long. Trimming stripped 4 bases from V and 4 bases from J, with 14 bases between. CDR3 sequence: CASSRSGAFNEKLFF. The CDR3 DNA reads as TGCGCCAGCAGCCGGTCCGGGGCGTTTAATGAAAAACTGTTTTTT.

The chain joins TRBV5-1 to TRBJ1-3; weak D call: TRBD1 (5 bases). The germline CDR1 and CDR2 sequences are SGHRS and YFSETQ. V gave up 0 bases and J gave up 4 bases, with 8 bases separating them. CDR3 length: 14 residues. This CDR3 is CASSLAGGGNTIYF. CDR3 DNA: TGCGCCAGCAGCTTGGCCGGGGGAGGAAACACCATATATTTT.

Concerning this clone itself: Other DNA sequences from this sample encode an identical CDR3 as well. The V call is TRBV6-5, the J call TRBJ2-2; 7 nucleotides agree with TRBD2. CDR3 length equals 13 residues. V gave up 8 bases and J gave up 4 bases; unmatched junction bases: 4. In germline, CDR1 is MNHEY, CDR2 SVGAGI. DNA of the CDR3: TGTGCCAGCCGAACTAGCGTCACCGGGGAGCTGTTTTTT. Translated, it gives CASRTSVTGELFF.

About this clone itself: Other DNA sequences from this sample encode an identical CDR3 as well. This sequence joins TRBV11-2 and TRBJ1-2; D is unclear. The V and J ends lost 1 base and 8 bases respectively, with 5 bases between them. The CDR3 contains 11 residues. Germline CDR1 reads SGHAT; CDR2 reads FQNNGV. In DNA, the CDR3 is TGTGCCAGCAGCTTAGGATTGGGCTACACCTTC. Amino acid sequence: CASSLGLGYTF.

J is TRBJ2-2 and V is TRBV18; 8 bases are a match to TRBD1. Germline V lookup: CDR1 KGHSH, CDR2 LQKENI. After removal of 3 bases from V and 4 bases from J, the junction contained 10 bases not matched to a gene. This CDR3 region has 17 residues. CDR3 bases: TGTGCCAGCTCACCGTTTAGGGGGACAGGCATCACCGGGGAGCTGTTTTTT. Translated, it gives CASSPFRGTGITGELFF.

The J gene is TRBJ1-6, the V gene TRBV9; TRBD1 matches at 7 bases. CDR3 length: 15 residues. V dropped 5 bases and J dropped 5; count of bases not matched to a gene: 7. Per the germline V gene, CDR1 is SGDLS and CDR2 is YYNGEE. The DNA for the CDR3 is TGTGCCAGCAGGCCAACCGGGACAGATAATTCACCCCTCCACTTT. Protein sequence: CASRPTGTDNSPLHF.

About this clone itself: Other DNA sequences of this sample code for an identical CDR3. The chain recombines TRBV7-2 with TRBJ2-5; a possible D gene is TRBD1 (6 bases). The length of the CDR3 is 14 residues. Germline assignment: CDR1 SGHTA and CDR2 FQGNSA. V gave up 1 base and J gave up 1 base, with 7 bases separating them. CDR3 sequence: CASSLGGGQETQYF. The CDR3 DNA follows: TGTGCCAGCAGCTTAGGAGGGGGCCAAGAGACCCAGTACTTC.

The chain links TRBV6-1 to TRBJ2-1, with 8 bases matching TRBD2. This CDR3 region has 18 residues. CDR1 is MNHNS and CDR2 is SASEGT in the germline V gene. Unmatched junction bases numbered 9, after V lost 2 bases and J lost 0 bases. CDR3 region: CASSEWERGLSSYNEQFF. CDR3 coding DNA: TGTGCCAGCAGTGAATGGGAGCGGGGGCTAAGCTCCTACAATGAGCAGTTCTTC.